These 24 T cell receptor beta chains were all obtained from the same sample, sequenced in a study of Ad26.COV2.S vaccination and SARS-CoV-2 variants (dated by TCRdb to the early 2020s). The receptor library was made with the immunoSEQ multiplex PCR assay. The immuneACCESS repertoire file appears here via TCRdb, limited to in-frame rearrangements. These files lack a portion of the clones; in checked studies, under half of the deficit traces to unresolved V genes, and the cause of the others is not known. The sample yields a few hundred thousand clones; around 89% were counted once. The ten largest clones add up to 3.5% to 4% of the sample. In the paper's terms, the treatment or condition label means: 15 to 20 received Ad26.COV2.S at low or high dose, single or two shots; about 5 received placebo; per-sample allocation not given. Repertoires of vaccine and placebo recipients were sequenced from samples taken on day 63 after the first injection.

Material: peripheral blood, obtained in a trial of Ad26.COV2.S vaccine versus placebo. These receptors all stem from a person between 18 and 60 years old who received the Ad26.COV2.S COVID-19 vaccine or a placebo.

The chain combines TRBV3-1 (or the pseudogene TRBV3-2) with TRBJ2-7; D not certain. The CDR3 length is 10 residues. Germline CDR1 reads LGHDT; CDR2 reads YNNKEL (reference sequence). The germline V and J ends were trimmed by 8 bases and 7 bases, with 9 bases remaining between them. The CDR3 DNA sequence: TGTGCCAGCGTTCCGGAGGAGCAGTACTTC. Amino acids: CASVPEEQYF.

The rearrangement uses TRBV6-5 and TRBJ2-4; 8 positions match TRBD2. V shed 8 bases and J 1 base; nucleotides not matched to a gene: 4. The CDR3 is 14 residues long. Germline V gene data show CDR1 as MNHEY and CDR2 as SVGAGI. The CDR3 region is CASGLAGAKNIQYF. DNA for the CDR3: TGTGCCAGCGGGTTAGCGGGGGCCAAAAACATTCAGTACTTC.

This clone has just one count. This chain uses TRBV28 with TRBJ2-7; maybe TRBD1 (5 bases). Germline CDR1 is MDHEN and CDR2 is SYDVKM. The CDR3 extends over 14 amino acids. Trimming stripped 2 bases from V and 5 bases from J, with 13 bases between. CDR3 DNA: TGTGCCAGCAGTTTAACCGGCAGGGCCCACGAGCAGTACTTC. Its protein product is CASSLTGRAHEQYF.

This clone was seen just once. CDR3 in DNA: TGTGCCTGTTCAGCCTACAATGAGCAGTTCTTC. Encoded protein: CACSAYNEQFF. The chain uses TRBV7-2 and TRBJ2-1, with unresolved D. V lost 11 bases, J lost 2 bases, and 7 bases lay in between. The length of the CDR3 is 11 residues. Germline V gene data show CDR1 as SGHTA and CDR2 as FQGNSA.

V is TRBV5-1 and J is TRBJ2-5; 10 nucleotides agree with TRBD2. The CDR3 has 18 residues. Germline CDR1 is SGHRS and CDR2 is YFSETQ. Unmatched junction bases numbered 10, after V lost 0 bases and J lost 2 bases. The CDR3 DNA is TGCGCCAGCAGCTTGGCATGGGCAGCGGGGGGGCGGCAAGAGACCCAGTACTTC. Translation: CASSLAWAAGGRQETQYF.

This chain uses TRBV28 with TRBJ2-7; no firm D call. Trimming left V 0 bases short and J 2 bases short, with 5 bases between. The CDR3 extends over 13 amino acids. Germline V gene lookup returns CDR1 MDHEN and CDR2 SYDVKM. The CDR3 DNA reads as TGTGCCAGCAGTTTATGGCAGACCTACGAGCAGTACTTC. It codes for CASSLWQTYEQYF.

The V gene is TRBV28, the J gene TRBJ2-3; 14 positions match TRBD2. CDR3 size: 17 residues. CDR1 MDHEN and CDR2 SYDVKM come from the germline V gene. Unmatched junction bases numbered 9, after V lost 3 bases and J lost 7 bases. The CDR3 is CASSFPTSGGARYTQYF. The CDR3 coding sequence is TGTGCCAGCAGTTTCCCGACTAGCGGGGGGGCACGGTATACGCAGTATTTT.

This clone was recorded once. The chain links TRBV18 to TRBJ2-7; maybe TRBD1 (5 bases). There are 13 residues in the CDR3. V was cut by 4 bases and J by 0 bases, with 7 bases left in between. Germline values: CDR1 KGHSH, CDR2 LQKENI. CDR3 in amino acids: CASSRQSSYEQYF. CDR3 in DNA: TGTGCCAGCTCACGACAGAGCTCCTACGAGCAGTACTTC.

J is TRBJ1-2 and V is TRBV19, with D hard to call. This CDR3 region has 12 residues. Germline values: CDR1 LNHDA, CDR2 SQIVND (reference sequence). Trimming removed 10 bases from V and 7 bases from J, with 16 bases in between. CDR3 sequence: CATANPARGYTF. The CDR3 DNA is TGTGCCACCGCAAACCCGGCGCGTGGCTACACCTTC.

This clone has only one observation. This rearrangement joins TRBV18 to TRBJ2-1, with D hard to call. CDR3 length equals 17 residues. Germline V gene sequence: CDR1 KGHSH, CDR2 LQKENI. With 1 base removed from V and 0 bases from J, the gap between germline ends came to 13 bases. The CDR3 is CASSPRSQQSSYNEQFF. Written as DNA, the CDR3 is TGTGCCAGCTCACCACGAAGCCAACAGAGCTCCTACAATGAGCAGTTCTTC.

In DNA, the CDR3 is TGCGCCAGCAGCCAAGACCTCCACCCGACTTCCTACGAGCAGTACTTC. This gives the protein CASSQDLHPTSYEQYF. The rearrangement links TRBV4-3 to TRBJ2-7; no definite D call. This CDR3 is 16 amino acids long. The V end lost 0 bases, the J end lost 1 base, and 13 bases lay between the germline ends. Germline loops: CDR1 LGHNA, CDR2 YSLEER.

The V gene is TRBV30, the J gene TRBJ1-4; no reliable D call. This CDR3 has 15 residues. Germline lookup yields CDR1 GTSNPN and CDR2 SVGIG (reference sequence). V lost 2 bases and J lost 5, with 15 bases in between. The CDR3, as DNA: TGTGCCTGGAGTCTGGGGTCTCATGGGAATGAAAAACTGTTTTTT. It yields the protein CAWSLGSHGNEKLFF.

The chain recombines TRBV25-1 with TRBJ1-1, with a tentative D call TRBD1 (6 bases). V was pared by 6 bases and J by 0 bases, with 11 bases between. Looked up from germline, CDR1 is MGHDK and CDR2 is SYGVNS. The CDR3 is made up of 14 amino acids. The CDR3 bases are TGTGCCAGCAGAGAAAACAGGGTGAACACTGAAGCTTTCTTT. Residues: CASRENRVNTEAFF.

The gene calls are TRBV7-3 and TRBJ2-3, with TRBD2 matching over 10 bases. V shed 4 bases and J 2 bases; nucleotides not matched to a gene: 9. The CDR3 loop spans 17 amino acids. Germline V gene sequence: CDR1 SGHTA, CDR2 FQGTGA. CDR3 bases: TGTGCCAGCAGCTCTAGCGGGGGTCCTCACTCCACAGATACGCAGTATTTT. Its translation: CASSSSGGPHSTDTQYF. Looking up the rest from reference TRBV7-3 and TRBJ2-3 gives the full variable domain: GAGVSQTPSNKVTEKGKYVELRCDPISGHTALYWYRQSLGQGPEFLIYFQGTGAADDSGLPNDRFFAVRPEGSVSTLKIQRTERGDSAVYLCASSSSGGPHSTDTQYFGPGTRLTVL.

The chain has TRBV21-1 and TRBJ2-7. TRBV21-1 is designated a pseudogene. CDR3 length: 10 amino acids. The CDR3: CASTRYEQYF. The DNA of the CDR3 is TGTGCCAGCACACGTTACGAGCAGTACTTC.

The V call is TRBV4-3, the J call TRBJ1-6; D uncertain. Per the germline V gene, CDR1 is LGHNA and CDR2 is YSLEER. Trimming took 0 bases from V and 7 from J, leaving 13 bases between them. The CDR3 length is 16 residues. This chain's CDR3 is CASSQDSRARNSPLHF. For the CDR3, the DNA is TGCGCCAGCAGCCAAGATTCAAGGGCACGGAATTCACCCCTCCACTTT.

This chain connects TRBV6-2 or TRBV6-3 to TRBJ2-3, with D tentatively TRBD1 or TRBD2 (6 bases each). This CDR3 is built from 17 residues. Germline loops: CDR1 MNHEY, CDR2 SVGEGT. V gave up 0 bases and J gave up 2 bases, with 15 bases separating them. CDR3 protein: CASSYSRLGGLTDTQYF. CDR3 nucleotide sequence: TGTGCCAGCAGTTACTCGAGGCTTGGGGGGCTCACAGATACGCAGTATTTT.

Note on this clone: Other DNA variants within this sample encode the same CDR3. This chain connects TRBV19 to TRBJ2-7; no clear D. The V and J ends lost 3 bases and 4 bases respectively, with 4 bases between them. The CDR3 is made up of 11 amino acids. Germline assignment: CDR1 LNHDA and CDR2 SQIVND (reference sequence). CDR3 nucleotides: TGTGCCAGTAGTATTGGGTACGAGCAGTACTTC. Protein sequence: CASSIGYEQYF.

The chain joins TRBV19 to TRBJ1-2, with 9 bases identical to TRBD1. The V and J ends lost 11 bases and 6 bases, in that order; junction bases with no gene match: 13. CDR1 and CDR2 (germline): LNHDA, SQIVND (reference sequence). This CDR3 region has 14 residues. The CDR3 reads CAGGPGQGGNGYTF. DNA of the CDR3: TGTGCCGGAGGGCCGGGACAGGGAGGTAATGGCTACACCTTC.

The chain uses TRBV5-8 and TRBJ1-1, with no clear D. This CDR3 contains 13 residues. CDR1 is SGHTS, CDR2 YDEGEE, per germline. With 7 bases removed from V and 12 bases from J, the gap between germline ends came to 22 bases. The CDR3 here is CASRKGKVRFSFF. The CDR3 DNA is TGTGCCAGCCGAAAGGGCAAGGTCAGGTTCTCTTTCTTT. The variable domain in full, completed from reference TRBV5-8 and TRBJ1-1, reads EAGVTQSPTHLIKTRGQQATLRCSPISGHTSVYWYQQALGLGLQFLLWYDEGEERNRGNFPPRFSGRQFPNYSSELNVNALELEDSALYLCASRKGKVRFSFFGQGTRLTVV.

The chain combines TRBV10-3 with TRBJ2-6; D remains ambiguous. The CDR3 covers 14 residues. Trimming stripped 3 bases from V and 2 bases from J, with 5 bases between. CDR1 ENHRY and CDR2 SYGVKD come from the germline V gene. CDR3 sequence (DNA): TGTGCCATCAGTGAATGGGCTGGGGCCAACGTCCTGACTTTC. This translates into CAISEWAGANVLTF.

DNA for the CDR3: TGTGCCAGTTCCCCAGCGGGGGAGGGCTACACCTTC. Translated, it gives CASSPAGEGYTF. The chain couples TRBV19 to TRBJ1-2; possibly TRBD1 for D (5 bases). V shed 8 bases and J shed 8 bases, with 15 bases lying between them. The CDR3 has 12 amino acids. Germline V gene sequence: CDR1 LNHDA, CDR2 SQIVND (reference sequence).

The V gene is TRBV7-8, the J gene TRBJ1-5; no reliable D call. CDR3 length: 13 residues. CDR1 is SGHVS, CDR2 FQNEAQ, per germline. Deletions cut 5 bases from V and 9 bases from J, with 14 bases between. DNA of the CDR3: TGTGCCAGCAGCCCAAGCCCGGAGCCGCCCCAGCATTTT. This gives the protein CASSPSPEPPQHF.

The chain couples TRBV30 to TRBJ1-3; D call uncertain. Trimming removed 4 bases from V and 0 bases from J, with 7 bases in between. This CDR3 has 13 residues. Germline lookup yields CDR1 GTSNPN and CDR2 SVGIG (reference sequence). The CDR3 spells CAWMQFSGNTIYF. The CDR3 DNA reads TGTGCCTGGATGCAGTTCTCTGGAAACACCATATATTTT.